This is a list of T cell receptor beta chains from one sample in a study of blood T cell repertoires in COVID-19. The table came from immunoSEQ multiplex PCR; TCRdb's copy has only in-frame clones and leaves some out. The table lists around 120,000 clones, about four fifths of them singletons. Sample: peripheral blood. The origin of the receptors is a man aged 35 to 55 with active or convalescent COVID-19. The CDR3 runs from the conserved cysteine through the conserved F or W. D genes are given only for firm matches. Clone size is given for some rows only: seen once, a few or many times, or a class if the clone is expanded.

d_call	v_call	clone_size	j_call	cdr3_nt	cdr3_aa
-	TRBV6-1	-	TRBJ2-5	TGTGCCAGCAGTGATCCCAGGACTCAAAAAGAGACCCAGTACTTC	CASSDPRTQKETQYF
-	TRBV7-9	-	TRBJ2-2	TGTGCCAGCAGCCCCCCCAGGGGCAACACCGGGGAGCTGTTTTTT	CASSPPRGNTGELFF
-	TRBV7-2	-	TRBJ2-1	TGTGCCAGCACTCAAGGACTCGCTATCAATGAGCAGTTCTTC	CASTQGLAINEQFF
-	TRBV6-2/TRBV6-3	-	TRBJ1-1	TGTGCCAGCAGTCACGGAGGGTTGGGGAACACTGAAGCTTTCTTT	CASSHGGLGNTEAFF
-	TRBV21-1	-	TRBJ2-3	TGTGCCAGCAGCAATCTTCGACCCAACCAGGACACAGATACGCAGTATTTT	CASSNLRPNQDTDTQYF
TRBD1	TRBV6-2/TRBV6-3	-	TRBJ1-5	TGTGCCAGCAGTTACCCGGACAGGGGAGTTCATCAGCCCCAGCATTTT	CASSYPDRGVHQPQHF
-	TRBV5-4	-	TRBJ2-2	TGTGCCAGCAGCTTTCTCACGGCGGGTTCGAACACCGGGGAGCTGTTTTTT	CASSFLTAGSNTGELFF
-	TRBV5-5	-	TRBJ1-4	TGTGCCAGCAGCTTGTTGGAGGGGTCCAATGAAAAACTGTTTTTT	CASSLLEGSNEKLFF
-	TRBV11-2	-	TRBJ2-7	TGTGCCAGCAGCCCGGACTTGTACGAGCAGTACTTC	CASSPDLYEQYF
-	TRBV19	-	TRBJ2-5	TGTGCCAGTAGTAGGGGCAGTCAAGAGACCCAGTACTTC	CASSRGSQETQYF
-	TRBV10-3	few	TRBJ2-7	TGTGCCACTTCTAGGCCAGCCAACTACGAGCAGTACTTC	CATSRPANYEQYF
-	TRBV7-3	-	TRBJ1-1	TGTGCCAGCAGCTTATCCAGGGGCACTGAAGCTTTCTTT	CASSLSRGTEAFF
-	TRBV5-4	-	TRBJ2-7	TGTGCCAGCAGCTTGGCGGGGAACTACGAGCAGTACTTC	CASSLAGNYEQYF
TRBD2	TRBV4-1	-	TRBJ2-1	TGCGCCAGCAGCCGATCGACTAGCGGGGGGGCCGGTGAGCAGTTCTTC	CASSRSTSGGAGEQFF
-	TRBV6-5	-	TRBJ2-1	TGTGCCAGCAGTTACTCTACCGGACTCACCAATGAGCAGTTCTTC	CASSYSTGLTNEQFF
TRBD1	TRBV5-1	-	TRBJ1-3	TGCGCCAGCAGCTTCGCCGGGACAGGGATAGGAAACACCATATATTTT	CASSFAGTGIGNTIYF
-	TRBV27	-	TRBJ2-7	TGTGCCAGCAGTCGTTGGGCAGACTCCTACGAGCAGTACTTC	CASSRWADSYEQYF
TRBD1	TRBV7-6	-	TRBJ1-6	TGTGCCAGCAGCTTAGGAACGGGGACAGGGGACTCACCCCTCCACTTT	CASSLGTGTGDSPLHF
-	TRBV3-1/TRBV3-2	once	TRBJ2-7	TGTGCCAGCAGCCAAGCCCCTTCTACTAGATCCTACGAGCAGTACTTC	CASSQAPSTRSYEQYF
TRBD1	TRBV7-3	-	TRBJ2-2	TGTGCCAGCAGCTTCAGGACAGGGGCGAACACCGGGGAGCTGTTTTTT	CASSFRTGANTGELFF
-	TRBV2	few	TRBJ1-6	TGTGCCAGCAACAGGGAGAACAATTCACCCCTCCACTTT	CASNRENNSPLHF
TRBD1	TRBV19	-	TRBJ1-1	TGTGCCAGTAGTATCCCACGACAGGGTATGGAAGCTTTCTTT	CASSIPRQGMEAFF
-	TRBV7-2	once	TRBJ2-2	TGTGCCAGCAGCGTATCCGGGACTCAGAACACCGGGGAGCTGTTTTTT	CASSVSGTQNTGELFF
TRBD2	TRBV20-1	few	TRBJ2-7	TGCAGTGCTGCTAGCGGGCACGAGCAGTACTTC	CSAASGHEQYF
-	TRBV21-1	-	TRBJ1-6	TGTGCCCGGGACTCGACCGGGAAGGAGGAACCCCTCCACTTT	CARDSTGKEEPLHF
-	TRBV3-1/TRBV3-2	-	TRBJ2-4	TGTGCCAGCAGCCACACAGGGATAGCCAAAAACATTCAGTACTTC	CASSHTGIAKNIQYF
TRBD1	TRBV27	-	TRBJ2-5	TGTGCCAGCAGTTTTTACGGGACAGAAGAGACCCAGTACTTC	CASSFYGTEETQYF
TRBD1	TRBV2	-	TRBJ2-5	TGTGCCAGCAGCCGGGACAGTCGAGAGACCCAGTACTTC	CASSRDSRETQYF
-	TRBV5-4	-	TRBJ1-1	TGTGCCAGCAGTTCGGGGGTTAACATGAACACTGAAGCTTTCTTT	CASSSGVNMNTEAFF
-	TRBV19	-	TRBJ1-1	TGTGCCAGTAGTATCCAGGTTCAGAACACTGAAGCTTTCTTT	CASSIQVQNTEAFF
-	TRBV28	once	TRBJ2-7	TGTGCCAGCAGTTTGATGCATCCGCGAGAGCAGTACTTC	CASSLMHPREQYF
TRBD2	TRBV19	-	TRBJ2-5	TGTGCCAGTAGAAGCCCCCGGGGAGGGAGCCAAGAGACCCAGTACTTC	CASRSPRGGSQETQYF
-	TRBV11-3	-	TRBJ1-4	TGTGCCAGCAGCGGAGGGGGGGGTGAAAAACTGTTTTTT	CASSGGGGEKLFF
TRBD1	TRBV18	once	TRBJ1-2	TGTGCCAGCTCACGACAGGGGAACTATGGCTACACCTTC	CASSRQGNYGYTF
-	TRBV12-1	-	TRBJ1-5	TGTGCCACGGTTGGGACAGGGCCCTCCTATAGCAATCAGCCCCAGCATTTT	CATVGTGPSYSNQPQHF
-	TRBV2	-	TRBJ1-5	TGTGCCAGCAGTCCTACCAGACAGATTTATAGCAATCAGCCCCAGCATTTT	CASSPTRQIYSNQPQHF
-	TRBV10-1	-	TRBJ2-5	TGCGCCAGCAGTGAGTCTGTGGGGGCCCAAGAGACCCAGTACTTC	CASSESVGAQETQYF
TRBD1	TRBV5-1	-	TRBJ2-7	TGCGCCAGCAGCTTGTGGACAGGGGTCCCCTACGAGCAGTACTTC	CASSLWTGVPYEQYF
-	TRBV5-1	-	TRBJ2-7	TGCGCCAGCAGCCCAGGCATGACGAGTTCTCGCAACGAGCAGTACTTC	CASSPGMTSSRNEQYF
TRBD2	TRBV5-4	-	TRBJ2-2	TGTGCCAGCAGCTTGTTTCGAGCGGGGGGCACCGGGGAGCTGTTTTTT	CASSLFRAGGTGELFF